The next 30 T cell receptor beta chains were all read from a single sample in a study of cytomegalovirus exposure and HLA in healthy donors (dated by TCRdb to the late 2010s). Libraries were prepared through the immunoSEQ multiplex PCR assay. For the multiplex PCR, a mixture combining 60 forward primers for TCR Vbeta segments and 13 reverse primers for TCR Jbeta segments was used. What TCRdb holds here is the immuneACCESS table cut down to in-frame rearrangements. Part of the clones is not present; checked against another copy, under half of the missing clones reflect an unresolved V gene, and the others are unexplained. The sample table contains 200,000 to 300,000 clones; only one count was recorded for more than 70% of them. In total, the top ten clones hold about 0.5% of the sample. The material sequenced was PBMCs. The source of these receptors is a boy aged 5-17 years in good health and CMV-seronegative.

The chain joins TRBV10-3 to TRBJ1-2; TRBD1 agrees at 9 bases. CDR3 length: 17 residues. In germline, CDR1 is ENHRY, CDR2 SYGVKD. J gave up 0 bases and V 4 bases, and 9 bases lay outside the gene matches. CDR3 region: CAISAQGALTTNYGYTF. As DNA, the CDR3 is TGTGCCATCAGTGCACAGGGGGCGCTTACGACTAACTATGGCTACACCTTC.

CDR3 sequence reads: CASSSINSHRGRKRYTEAFF. As DNA, the CDR3 is TGTGCCAGCAGTTCGATAAACTCACACAGGGGGCGGAAAAGGTACACTGAAGCTTTCTTT. The chain couples TRBV28 to TRBJ1-1; 9 nucleotides align to TRBD1. The CDR3 spans 20 residues. Looked up from germline, CDR1 is MDHEN and CDR2 is SYDVKM. After removal of 4 bases from V and 3 bases from J, the junction contained 21 bases not matched to a gene.

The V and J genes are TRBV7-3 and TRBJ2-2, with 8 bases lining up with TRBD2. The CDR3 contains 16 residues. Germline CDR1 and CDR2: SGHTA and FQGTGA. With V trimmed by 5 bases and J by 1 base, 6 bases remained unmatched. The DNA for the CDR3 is TGTGCCAGCAGCAGAATCAGCGGGGGGAACACCGGGGAGCTGTTTTTT. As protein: CASSRISGGNTGELFF. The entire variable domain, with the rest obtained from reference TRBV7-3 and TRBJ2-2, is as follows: GAGVSQTPSNKVTEKGKYVELRCDPISGHTALYWYRQSLGQGPEFLIYFQGTGAADDSGLPNDRFFAVRPEGSVSTLKIQRTERGDSAVYLCASSRISGGNTGELFFGEGSRLTVL.

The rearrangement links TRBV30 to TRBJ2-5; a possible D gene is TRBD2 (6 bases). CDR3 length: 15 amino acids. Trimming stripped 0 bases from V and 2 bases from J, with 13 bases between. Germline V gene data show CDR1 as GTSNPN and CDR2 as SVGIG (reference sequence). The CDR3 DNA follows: TGTGCCTGGAGTGTCCAACTAGGACTACAAGAGACCCAGTACTTC. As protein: CAWSVQLGLQETQYF.

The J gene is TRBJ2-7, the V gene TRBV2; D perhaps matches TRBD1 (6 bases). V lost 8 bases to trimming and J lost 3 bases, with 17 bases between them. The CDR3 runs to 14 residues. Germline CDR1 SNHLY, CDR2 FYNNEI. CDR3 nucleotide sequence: TGTGCCAGCGTAGAGGGGGACCCCGACTACGAGCAGTACTTC. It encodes CASVEGDPDYEQYF.

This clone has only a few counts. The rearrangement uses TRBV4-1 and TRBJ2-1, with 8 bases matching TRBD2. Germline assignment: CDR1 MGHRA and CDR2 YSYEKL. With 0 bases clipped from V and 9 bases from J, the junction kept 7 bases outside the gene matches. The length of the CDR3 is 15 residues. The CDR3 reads CASSQEKRGWTEQFF. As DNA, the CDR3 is TGCGCCAGCAGCCAAGAGAAGCGGGGGTGGACTGAGCAGTTCTTC.

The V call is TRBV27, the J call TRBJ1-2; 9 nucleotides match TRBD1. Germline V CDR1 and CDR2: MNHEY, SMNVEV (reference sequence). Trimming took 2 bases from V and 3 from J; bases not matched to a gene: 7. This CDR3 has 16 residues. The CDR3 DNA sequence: TGTGCCAGCAGTTTACGGACAGGGGCGCAGGACTATGGCTACACCTTC. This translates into CASSLRTGAQDYGYTF.

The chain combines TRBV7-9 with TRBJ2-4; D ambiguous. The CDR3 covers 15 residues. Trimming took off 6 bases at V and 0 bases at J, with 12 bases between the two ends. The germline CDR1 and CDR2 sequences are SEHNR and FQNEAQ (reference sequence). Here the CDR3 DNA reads TGTGCCAGCAGTCGTGAGTTACTAGCCAAAAACATTCAGTACTTC. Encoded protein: CASSRELLAKNIQYF.

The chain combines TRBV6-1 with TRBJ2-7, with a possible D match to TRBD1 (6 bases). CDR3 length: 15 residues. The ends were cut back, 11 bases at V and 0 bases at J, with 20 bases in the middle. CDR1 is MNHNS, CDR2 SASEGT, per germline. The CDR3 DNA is TGTGCCCTGACAGGCTCCATGGGGGCCTCCTACGAGCAGTACTTC. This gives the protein CALTGSMGASYEQYF.

This CDR3 is CASSGSGTPSTDTQYF. In DNA form, the CDR3 reads TGTGCCAGTAGTGGGTCCGGGACTCCTAGCACAGATACGCAGTATTTT. The rearrangement joins TRBV19 to TRBJ2-3; a possible D gene is TRBD2 (6 bases). The CDR3 contains 16 residues. The germline V and J ends were trimmed by 5 bases and 0 bases, with 15 bases remaining between them. Looked up from germline, CDR1 is LNHDA and CDR2 is SQIVND (reference sequence). Using reference TRBV19 and TRBJ2-3 for the parts outside the CDR3, the full variable domain is DGGITQSPKYLFRKEGQNVTLSCEQNLNHDAMYWYRQDPGQGLRLIYYSQIVNDFQKGDIAEGYSVSREKKESFPLTVTSAQKNPTAFYLCASSGSGTPSTDTQYFGPGTRLTVL.

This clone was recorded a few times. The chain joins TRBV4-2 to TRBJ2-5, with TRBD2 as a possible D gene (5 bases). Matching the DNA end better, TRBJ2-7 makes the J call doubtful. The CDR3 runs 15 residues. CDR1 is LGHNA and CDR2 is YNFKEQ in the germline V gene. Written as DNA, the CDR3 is TGTGCCAGCAGCCAAGATTATTCAAGCGGCTACGAGCAGTACTTC. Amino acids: CASSQDYSSGYEQYF.

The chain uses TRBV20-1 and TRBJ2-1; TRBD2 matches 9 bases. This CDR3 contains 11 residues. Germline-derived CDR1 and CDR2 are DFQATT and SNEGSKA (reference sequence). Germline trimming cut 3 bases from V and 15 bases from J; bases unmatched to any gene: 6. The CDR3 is CSASLLAGLFF. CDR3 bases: TGCAGTGCTAGTTTGCTAGCGGGGTTGTTCTTC.

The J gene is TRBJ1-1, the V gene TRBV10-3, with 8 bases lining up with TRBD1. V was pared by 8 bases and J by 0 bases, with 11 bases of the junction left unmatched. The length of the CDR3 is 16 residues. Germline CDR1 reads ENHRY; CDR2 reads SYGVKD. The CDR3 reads CAILQPGQDMNTEAFF. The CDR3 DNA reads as TGTGCCATCTTGCAACCGGGACAGGACATGAACACTGAAGCTTTCTTT.

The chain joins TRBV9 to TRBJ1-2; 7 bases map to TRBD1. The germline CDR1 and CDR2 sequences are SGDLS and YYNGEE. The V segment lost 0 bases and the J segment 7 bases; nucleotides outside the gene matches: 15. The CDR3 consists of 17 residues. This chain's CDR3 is CASSVGVRGMERGGYTF. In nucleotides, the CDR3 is TGTGCCAGCAGCGTAGGGGTCAGGGGGATGGAAAGGGGTGGCTACACCTTC. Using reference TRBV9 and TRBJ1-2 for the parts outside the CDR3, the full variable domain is DSGVTQTPKHLITATGQRVTLRCSPRSGDLSVYWYQQSLDQGLQFLIQYYNGEERAKGNILERFSAQQFPDLHSELNLSSLELGDSALYFCASSVGVRGMERGGYTFGSGTRLTVV.

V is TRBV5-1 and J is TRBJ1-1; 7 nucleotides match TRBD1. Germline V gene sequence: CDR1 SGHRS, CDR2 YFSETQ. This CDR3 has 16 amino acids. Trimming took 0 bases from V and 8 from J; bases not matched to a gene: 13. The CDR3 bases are TGCGCCAGCAGCTTGGCGGGGTATATGAGGACAGGAGAAGCTTTCTTT. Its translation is CASSLAGYMRTGEAFF.

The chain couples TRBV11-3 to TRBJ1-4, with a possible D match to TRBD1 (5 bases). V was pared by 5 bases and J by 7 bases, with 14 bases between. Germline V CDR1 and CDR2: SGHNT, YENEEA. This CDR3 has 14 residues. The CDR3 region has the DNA TGTGCCAGCAGCCTTGAACAGGTCTCTGAAAAACTGTTTTTT. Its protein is CASSLEQVSEKLFF.

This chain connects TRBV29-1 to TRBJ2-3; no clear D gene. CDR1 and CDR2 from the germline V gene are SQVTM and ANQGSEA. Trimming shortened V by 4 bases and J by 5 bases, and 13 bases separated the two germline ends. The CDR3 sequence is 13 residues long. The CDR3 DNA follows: TGCAGCGTTGCAGCTACGGGTATAGATACGCAGTATTTT. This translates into CSVAATGIDTQYF.

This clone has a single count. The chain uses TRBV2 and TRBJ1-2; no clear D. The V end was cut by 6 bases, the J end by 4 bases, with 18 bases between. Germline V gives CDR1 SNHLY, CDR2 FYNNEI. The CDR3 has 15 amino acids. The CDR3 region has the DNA TGTGCCAGCAGCGCAAGGAGCGGGGTTCTCTATGGCTACACCTTC. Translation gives CASSARSGVLYGYTF.

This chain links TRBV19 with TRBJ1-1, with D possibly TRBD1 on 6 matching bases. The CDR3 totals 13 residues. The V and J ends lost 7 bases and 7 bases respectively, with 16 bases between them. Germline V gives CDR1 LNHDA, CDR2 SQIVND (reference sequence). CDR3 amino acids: CASNTGRGGEAFF. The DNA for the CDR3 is TGTGCCAGTAACACAGGGCGAGGCGGTGAAGCTTTCTTT.

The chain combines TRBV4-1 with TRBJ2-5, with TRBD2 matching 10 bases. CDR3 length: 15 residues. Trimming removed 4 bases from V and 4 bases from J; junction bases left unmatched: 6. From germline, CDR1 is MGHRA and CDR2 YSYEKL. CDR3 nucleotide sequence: TGCGCCAGCAGCCTGACCGGGACTAGCGCAGAGACCCAGTACTTC. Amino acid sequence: CASSLTGTSAETQYF.

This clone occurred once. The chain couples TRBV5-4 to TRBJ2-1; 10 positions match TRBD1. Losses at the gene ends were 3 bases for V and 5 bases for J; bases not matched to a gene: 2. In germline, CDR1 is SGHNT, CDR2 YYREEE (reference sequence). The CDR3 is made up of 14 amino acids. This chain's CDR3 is CASSWTGGNNEQFF. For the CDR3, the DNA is TGTGCCAGCAGCTGGACAGGGGGGAACAATGAGCAGTTCTTC. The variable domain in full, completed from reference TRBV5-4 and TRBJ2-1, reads ETGVTQSPTHLIKTRGQQVTLRCSSQSGHNTVSWYQQALGQGPQFIFQYYREEENGRGNFPPRFSGLQFPNYSSELNVNALELDDSALYLCASSWTGGNNEQFFGPGTRLTVL.

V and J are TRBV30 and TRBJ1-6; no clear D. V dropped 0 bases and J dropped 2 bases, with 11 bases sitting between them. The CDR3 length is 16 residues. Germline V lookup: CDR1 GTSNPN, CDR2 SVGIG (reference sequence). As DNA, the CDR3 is TGTGCCTGGAGTGTACCCGGGATAACCTATAATTCACCCCTCCACTTT. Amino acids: CAWSVPGITYNSPLHF.

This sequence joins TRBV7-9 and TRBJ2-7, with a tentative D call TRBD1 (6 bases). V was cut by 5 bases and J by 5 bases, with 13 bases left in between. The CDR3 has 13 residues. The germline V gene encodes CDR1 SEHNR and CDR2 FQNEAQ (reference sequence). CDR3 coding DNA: TGTGCCAGCAGCCTTGACAGGACGGACGAGCAGTACTTC. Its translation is CASSLDRTDEQYF. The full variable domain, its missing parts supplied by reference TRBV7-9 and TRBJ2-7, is DTGVSQNPRHKITKRGQNVTFRCDPISEHNRLYWYRQTLGQGPEFLTYFQNEAQLEKSRLLSDRFSAERPKGSFSTLEIQRTEQGDSAMYLCASSLDRTDEQYFGPGTRLTVT.

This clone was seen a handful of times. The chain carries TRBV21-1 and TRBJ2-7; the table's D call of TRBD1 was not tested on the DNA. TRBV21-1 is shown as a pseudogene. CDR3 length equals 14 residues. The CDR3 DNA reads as TGTGCCAGCGGCCCAGGATCCCCTACCCACGAGCAGTACTTC. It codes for CASGPGSPTHEQYF.

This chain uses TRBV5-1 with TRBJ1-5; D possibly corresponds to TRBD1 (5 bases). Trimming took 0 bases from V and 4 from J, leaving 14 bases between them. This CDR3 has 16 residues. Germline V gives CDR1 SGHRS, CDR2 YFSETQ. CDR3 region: CASSLAPGGKNQPQHF. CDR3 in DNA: TGCGCCAGCAGCTTGGCCCCCGGGGGTAAAAATCAGCCCCAGCATTTT.

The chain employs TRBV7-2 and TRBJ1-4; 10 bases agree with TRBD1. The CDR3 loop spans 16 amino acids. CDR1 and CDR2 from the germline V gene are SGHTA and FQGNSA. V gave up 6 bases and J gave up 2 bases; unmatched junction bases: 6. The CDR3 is CASRRQGARTNEKLFF. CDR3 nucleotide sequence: TGTGCCAGCAGACGACAGGGGGCGAGGACTAATGAAAAACTGTTTTTT.

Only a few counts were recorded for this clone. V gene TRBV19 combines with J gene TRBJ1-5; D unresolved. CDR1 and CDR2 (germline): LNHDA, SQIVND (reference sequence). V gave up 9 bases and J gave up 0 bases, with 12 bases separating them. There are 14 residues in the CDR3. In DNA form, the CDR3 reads TGTGCCAGCTCTATAAAGAGTAGCAATCAGCCCCAGCATTTT. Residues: CASSIKSSNQPQHF. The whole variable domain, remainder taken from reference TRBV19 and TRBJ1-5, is DGGITQSPKYLFRKEGQNVTLSCEQNLNHDAMYWYRQDPGQGLRLIYYSQIVNDFQKGDIAEGYSVSREKKESFPLTVTSAQKNPTAFYLCASSIKSSNQPQHFGDGTRLSIL.

The CDR3 sequence: CASKDRPSSYEQYF. The CDR3 bases are TGTGCCAGCAAGGACAGGCCGAGCTCCTACGAGCAGTACTTC. V is TRBV2 and J is TRBJ2-7; 7 bases map to TRBD1. Trimming at V came to 7 bases and at J to 0 bases, leaving 6 bases not matched to a gene. CDR1 and CDR2 (germline): SNHLY, FYNNEI. The CDR3 spans 14 residues.

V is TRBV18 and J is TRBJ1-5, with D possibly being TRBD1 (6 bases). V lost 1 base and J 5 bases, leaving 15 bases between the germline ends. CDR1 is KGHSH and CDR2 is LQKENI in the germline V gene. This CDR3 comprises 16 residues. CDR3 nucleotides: TGTGCCAGCTCACCACGGGCCAGGGGCGAGGATCAGCCCCAGCATTTT. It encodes CASSPRARGEDQPQHF. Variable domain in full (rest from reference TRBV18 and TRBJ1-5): NAGVMQNPRHLVRRRGQEARLRCSPMKGHSHVYWYRQLPEEGLKFMVYLQKENIIDESGMPKERFSAEFPKEGPSILRIQQVVRGDSAAYFCASSPRARGEDQPQHFGDGTRLSIL.

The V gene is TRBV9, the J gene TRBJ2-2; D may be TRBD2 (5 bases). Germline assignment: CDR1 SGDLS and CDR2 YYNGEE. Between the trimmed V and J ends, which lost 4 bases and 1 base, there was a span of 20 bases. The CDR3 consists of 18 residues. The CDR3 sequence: CASSPRRLDSLNTGELFF. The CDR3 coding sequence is TGTGCCAGCAGCCCTCGAAGACTGGACTCCCTGAACACCGGGGAGCTGTTTTTT.